The 28 T cell receptor beta chains reported below all come from one sample, sequenced in a study of T cells in localized non-small cell lung cancer. Sequencing used immunoSEQ multiplex PCR; TCRdb keeps in-frame clones, though not all of them. The repertoire holds about 40,000 clones, with around 88% as singletons. The sample consisted of peripheral blood, taken before any cancer treatment. Receptor source: a man aged 40 to 70 with stage I lung adenocarcinoma.

The chain couples TRBV19 to TRBJ2-1; TRBD2 matches 9 bases. CDR1 is LNHDA and CDR2 is SQIVND in the germline V gene (reference sequence). The CDR3 extends over 13 amino acids. Trimming cost V 10 bases and J 7 bases; bases outside gene matches: 8. This CDR3 reads CATQGRGGNEQFF. Here the CDR3 DNA reads TGTGCCACCCAAGGGCGGGGGGGGAATGAGCAGTTCTTC.

The J gene is TRBJ2-4, the V gene TRBV19, with D uncertain. Germline CDR1 LNHDA, CDR2 SQIVND (reference sequence). The CDR3 is 14 residues long. V lost 4 bases to trimming and J lost 7 bases, with 14 bases between them. The CDR3 nucleotides are TGTGCCAGTAGTACCTACGACCTGGGGAACATTCAGTACTTC. Translated: CASSTYDLGNIQYF.

This chain joins TRBV9 and TRBJ2-2; 10 bases are shared with TRBD1. This CDR3 comprises 16 residues. The V segment lost 3 bases and the J segment 5 bases; nucleotides outside the gene matches: 7. Per germline, CDR1 SGDLS and CDR2 YYNGEE. Here the CDR3 reads CASSDTTGGGTGELFF. The CDR3 bases are TGTGCCAGCAGCGATACGACAGGGGGCGGGACCGGGGAGCTGTTTTTT. The full variable domain, in which reference TRBV9 and TRBJ2-2 provide the parts outside the CDR3, is DSGVTQTPKHLITATGQRVTLRCSPRSGDLSVYWYQQSLDQGLQFLIQYYNGEERAKGNILERFSAQQFPDLHSELNLSSLELGDSALYFCASSDTTGGGTGELFFGEGSRLTVL.

The gene calls are TRBV29-1 and TRBJ2-3, with D unresolved. The germline CDR1 and CDR2 sequences are SQVTM and ANQGSEA. This CDR3 is built from 14 residues. Trimming removed 5 bases from V and 0 bases from J, with 12 bases in between. This CDR3 is CSVRTSASTDTQYF. Here the CDR3 DNA reads TGCAGCGTTCGGACGAGCGCGAGCACAGATACGCAGTATTTT.

The chain employs TRBV30 and TRBJ2-3, with 9 bases lining up with TRBD1. V shed 0 bases and J 3 bases; nucleotides not matched to a gene: 4. This CDR3 region has 15 residues. Looked up from germline, CDR1 is GTSNPN and CDR2 is SVGIG (reference sequence). CDR3 loop: CAWSVNRGRTDTQYF. The CDR3 DNA is TGTGCCTGGAGTGTAAACAGGGGGCGGACAGATACGCAGTATTTT.

The chain has TRBV5-1 and TRBJ2-3; perhaps TRBD1 as D (6 bases). The V and J ends lost 5 bases and 1 base respectively, with 14 bases between them. Germline V lookup: CDR1 SGHRS, CDR2 YFSETQ. CDR3 length: 15 amino acids. The CDR3 protein is CASRPQGRGTDTQYF. The CDR3 region has the DNA TGCGCCAGCAGACCACAGGGTCGTGGCACAGATACGCAGTATTTT. The full variable domain, with the rest looked up from reference TRBV5-1 and TRBJ2-3, is KAGVTQTPRYLIKTRGQQVTLSCSPISGHRSVSWYQQTPGQGLQFLFEYFSETQRNKGNFPGRFSGRQFSNSRSEMNVSTLELGDSALYLCASRPQGRGTDTQYFGPGTRLTVL.

CDR3 sequence reads: CASSMWNTGELFF. CDR3 DNA: TGTGCCAGTAGTATGTGGAACACCGGGGAGCTGTTTTTT. The gene calls are TRBV19 and TRBJ2-2; D is unresolved. Trimming stripped 3 bases from V and 1 base from J, with 3 bases between. The CDR3 sequence is 13 residues long. Looked up from germline, CDR1 is LNHDA and CDR2 is SQIVND (reference sequence). Full variable domain (remainder filled in from reference TRBV19 and TRBJ2-2): DGGITQSPKYLFRKEGQNVTLSCEQNLNHDAMYWYRQDPGQGLRLIYYSQIVNDFQKGDIAEGYSVSREKKESFPLTVTSAQKNPTAFYLCASSMWNTGELFFGEGSRLTVL.

The V gene is TRBV4-1, the J gene TRBJ1-5; the D is unclear. V was pared by 1 base and J by 7 bases, with 11 bases between. The CDR3 extends over 14 amino acids. Germline-derived CDR1 and CDR2 are MGHRA and YSYEKL. CDR3 DNA: TGCGCCAGCAGCCAAGTCTCCTTAGGGCAGCCCCAGCATTTT. Its protein product is CASSQVSLGQPQHF.

The chain carries TRBV9 and TRBJ2-5; no firm D call. The germline V and J ends were trimmed by 0 bases and 3 bases, with 12 bases remaining between them. Per the germline V gene, CDR1 is SGDLS and CDR2 is YYNGEE. The CDR3 is made up of 15 amino acids. The CDR3: CASSVVATTEETQYF. In DNA form, the CDR3 reads TGTGCCAGCAGCGTAGTCGCGACAACCGAAGAGACCCAGTACTTC.

The V call is TRBV9, the J call TRBJ2-7; D possibly uses TRBD1 or TRBD2 (5 bases each). Trimming left V 4 bases short and J 5 bases short, with 16 bases between. The CDR3 totals 14 residues. Germline values: CDR1 SGDLS, CDR2 YYNGEE. Here the CDR3 DNA reads TGTGCCAGCAGCTACACACAGGTGGGAGACGAGCAGTACTTC. This codes for CASSYTQVGDEQYF.

This chain connects TRBV2 to TRBJ1-3, with D maybe TRBD1 (5 bases). The V gene's germline CDR1 is SNHLY and CDR2 FYNNEI. V shed 3 bases and J shed 0 bases, with 12 bases lying between them. The CDR3 has 16 amino acids. Written as DNA, the CDR3 is TGTGCCAGCAGTGATCGGGACCGAAGCTCTGGAAACACCATATATTTT. Its protein product is CASSDRDRSSGNTIYF.

This clone was seen a single time. The DNA of the CDR3 is TGTGCCAGCAGCTTAGCGGGAGGTGATACGCAGTATTTT. Translating it yields CASSLAGGDTQYF. This chain links TRBV11-2 with TRBJ2-3, with 7 bases aligning to TRBD2. CDR1 is SGHAT, CDR2 FQNNGV, per germline. With 1 base clipped from V and 6 bases from J, the junction kept 1 base outside the gene matches. This CDR3 has 13 amino acids.

The chain couples TRBV5-1 to TRBJ1-1; D remains ambiguous. This CDR3 is 14 amino acids long. Germline assignment: CDR1 SGHRS and CDR2 YFSETQ. The germline V and J ends were trimmed by 4 bases and 4 bases, with 14 bases remaining between them. CDR3 DNA: TGCGCCAGCAGCCCCGGCGGGATAAGCACTGAAGCTTTCTTT. It codes for CASSPGGISTEAFF.

This chain connects TRBV4-3 to TRBJ2-5; 9 bases align to TRBD2. This CDR3 has 18 amino acids. Per germline, CDR1 LGHNA and CDR2 YSLEER. J lost 5 bases, V lost 0 bases, and 13 bases had no gene match. This chain's CDR3 is CASSQDLTSGLASETQYF. CDR3 DNA sequence: TGCGCCAGCAGCCAAGATTTAACGTCGGGACTAGCTTCGGAGACCCAGTACTTC.

The V call is TRBV11-2, the J call TRBJ1-2; D is unclear. The CDR3 covers 15 residues. The germline V and J ends were trimmed by 0 bases and 0 bases, with 8 bases remaining between them. Germline V lookup: CDR1 SGHAT, CDR2 FQNNGV. This CDR3 is CASSLEGSTNYGYTF. CDR3 sequence (DNA): TGTGCCAGCAGCTTAGAGGGCAGCACTAACTATGGCTACACCTTC.

This chain joins TRBV7-2 and TRBJ2-7, with a weak D call TRBD1 (5 bases). The CDR3 totals 14 residues. V was pared by 3 bases and J by 0 bases, with 9 bases between. Germline V gene lookup returns CDR1 SGHTA and CDR2 FQGNSA. CDR3 loop: CASSLQGSSYEQYF. In DNA, the CDR3 is TGTGCCAGCAGCTTGCAGGGTAGCTCCTACGAGCAGTACTTC.

The chain links TRBV7-8 to TRBJ1-5; TRBD1 matches 7 bases. Trimming took 5 bases from V and 7 from J; bases not matched to a gene: 11. The CDR3 length is 15 residues. CDR1 is SGHVS and CDR2 is FQNEAQ in the germline V gene. The CDR3 sequence: CASSRIIGTDQPQHF. In DNA, the CDR3 is TGTGCCAGCAGCCGAATTATTGGGACAGACCAGCCCCAGCATTTT.

The chain is built from TRBV7-8 and TRBJ2-7; D is possibly TRBD1 or TRBD2 (5 bases each). Germline lookup yields CDR1 SGHVS and CDR2 FQNEAQ. V was trimmed by 5 bases and J by 0 bases, leaving 8 bases between them. This CDR3 is 13 amino acids long. In DNA, the CDR3 is TGTGCCAGCAGCCCGGGACCCTCCTACGAGCAGTACTTC. This sequence encodes CASSPGPSYEQYF. Filled out from reference TRBV7-8 and TRBJ2-7, the complete variable domain reads GAGVSQSPRYKVAKRGQDVALRCDPISGHVSLFWYQQALGQGPEFLTYFQNEAQLDKSGLPSDRFFAERPEGSVSTLKIQRTQQEDSAVYLCASSPGPSYEQYFGPGTRLTVT.

The chain couples TRBV6-6 to TRBJ2-1; 11 bases match TRBD1. Germline-derived CDR1 and CDR2 are MNHNY and SVGAGI (reference sequence). CDR3 size: 15 residues. After removal of 3 bases from V and 6 bases from J, the junction contained 4 bases not matched to a gene. The CDR3 region has the DNA TGTGCCAGCAGTTATTGGACAGGGGGCCTCAATGAGCAGTTCTTC. Translating gives CASSYWTGGLNEQFF.

The chain carries TRBV7-9 and TRBJ2-7; possible D gene TRBD2, 5 bases. The CDR3 is 13 residues long. In germline, CDR1 is SEHNR, CDR2 FQNEAQ (reference sequence). V was shortened by 3 bases and J by 1 base, with 7 bases between the two germline ends. The CDR3 DNA reads TGTGCCAGCAGCTTGGAGCGGTCCTACGAGCAGTACTTC. Translated, it gives CASSLERSYEQYF.

The chain uses TRBV9 and TRBJ2-3; no definite D call. Germline CDR1 is SGDLS and CDR2 is YYNGEE. The V end was cut by 1 base, the J end by 2 bases, with 20 bases between. CDR3 length equals 18 residues. The CDR3 sequence is CASSVRPNDHLNTDTQYF. The CDR3, as DNA: TGTGCCAGCAGCGTAAGACCCAACGACCACCTGAACACAGATACGCAGTATTTT.

The chain carries TRBV11-2 and TRBJ2-7; 9 positions agree with TRBD1. The trim removed 4 bases at V and 7 bases at J, leaving 14 bases unmatched. Germline CDR1 and CDR2: SGHAT and FQNNGV. This CDR3 is 16 amino acids long. CDR3: CASSSYRDRVNFEQYF. The CDR3 bases are TGTGCCAGCAGCTCTTACCGGGACAGGGTTAACTTTGAGCAGTACTTC.

This chain joins TRBV29-1 and TRBJ2-5; D ambiguous. In germline, CDR1 is SQVTM, CDR2 ANQGSEA. V dropped 6 bases and J dropped 4 bases, with 12 bases sitting between them. The length of the CDR3 is 12 residues. CDR3 DNA: TGCAGCGTCCAAGGTGCGGCAGAGACCCAGTACTTC. Protein sequence: CSVQGAAETQYF.

The chain joins TRBV7-8 to TRBJ2-1, with D maybe TRBD2 (5 bases). This CDR3 is built from 14 residues. V gave up 8 bases and J gave up 1 base, with 12 bases separating them. Germline V lookup: CDR1 SGHVS, CDR2 FQNEAQ. CDR3 loop: CASAPERSYNEQFF. The DNA for the CDR3 is TGTGCCAGCGCCCCTGAGCGGTCCTACAATGAGCAGTTCTTC. The whole variable domain, filled in from reference TRBV7-8 and TRBJ2-1, reads GAGVSQSPRYKVAKRGQDVALRCDPISGHVSLFWYQQALGQGPEFLTYFQNEAQLDKSGLPSDRFFAERPEGSVSTLKIQRTQQEDSAVYLCASAPERSYNEQFFGPGTRLTVL.

The chain couples TRBV25-1 to TRBJ1-6; D not resolved. The germline gives CDR1 MGHDK, CDR2 SYGVNS. The CDR3 runs to 13 residues. V lost 3 bases and J 10 bases, leaving 10 bases between the germline ends. The CDR3 sequence: CASSDWPSSPLHF. CDR3 nucleotides: TGTGCCAGCAGTGACTGGCCGTCCTCACCCCTCCACTTT.

The chain has TRBV4-1 and TRBJ2-7; D remains ambiguous. Per the germline V gene, CDR1 is MGHRA and CDR2 is YSYEKL. The CDR3 sequence is 14 residues long. V was trimmed by 2 bases and J by 2 bases, leaving 10 bases between them. CDR3 residues: CASSQLEPPYEQYF. CDR3 nucleotide sequence: TGCGCCAGCAGCCAACTTGAACCTCCCTACGAGCAGTACTTC.

This clone was detected once. The J gene is TRBJ2-3, the V gene TRBV7-2; D possibly corresponds to TRBD2 (6 bases). Germline V gene lookup returns CDR1 SGHTA and CDR2 FQGNSA. The CDR3 totals 13 residues. V was shortened by 4 bases and J by 6 bases, with 11 bases between the two germline ends. The CDR3 bases are TGTGCCAGCAGCTGGGACTTTACGGATACGCAGTATTTT. This encodes CASSWDFTDTQYF.

In this sample, this clone turned up once. The rearrangement links TRBV5-1 to TRBJ2-3; D unclear. The V and J ends lost 7 bases and 4 bases respectively, with 13 bases between them. Germline V gene data show CDR1 as SGHRS and CDR2 as YFSETQ. The CDR3 sequence is 13 residues long. In DNA, the CDR3 is TGCGCCAGCGCACCTAGGGTATCAGATACGCAGTATTTT. Amino acids: CASAPRVSDTQYF. Supplemented by reference TRBV5-1 and TRBJ2-3, the full variable domain reads KAGVTQTPRYLIKTRGQQVTLSCSPISGHRSVSWYQQTPGQGLQFLFEYFSETQRNKGNFPGRFSGRQFSNSRSEMNVSTLELGDSALYLCASAPRVSDTQYFGPGTRLTVL.